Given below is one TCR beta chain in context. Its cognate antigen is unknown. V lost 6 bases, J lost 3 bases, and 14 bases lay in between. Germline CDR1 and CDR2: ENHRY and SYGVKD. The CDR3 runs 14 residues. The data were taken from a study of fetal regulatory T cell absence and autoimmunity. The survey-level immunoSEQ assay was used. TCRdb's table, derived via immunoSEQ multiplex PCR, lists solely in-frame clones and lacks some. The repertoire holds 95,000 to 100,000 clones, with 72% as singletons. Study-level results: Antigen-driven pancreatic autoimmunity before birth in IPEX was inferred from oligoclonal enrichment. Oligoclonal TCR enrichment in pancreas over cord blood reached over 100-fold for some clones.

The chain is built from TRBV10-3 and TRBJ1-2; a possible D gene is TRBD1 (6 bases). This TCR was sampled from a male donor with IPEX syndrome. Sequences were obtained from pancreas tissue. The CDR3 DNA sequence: TGTGCCATCAGCTTAGACAGGCTCGACTATGGCTACACCTTC. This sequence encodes CAISLDRLDYGYTF.